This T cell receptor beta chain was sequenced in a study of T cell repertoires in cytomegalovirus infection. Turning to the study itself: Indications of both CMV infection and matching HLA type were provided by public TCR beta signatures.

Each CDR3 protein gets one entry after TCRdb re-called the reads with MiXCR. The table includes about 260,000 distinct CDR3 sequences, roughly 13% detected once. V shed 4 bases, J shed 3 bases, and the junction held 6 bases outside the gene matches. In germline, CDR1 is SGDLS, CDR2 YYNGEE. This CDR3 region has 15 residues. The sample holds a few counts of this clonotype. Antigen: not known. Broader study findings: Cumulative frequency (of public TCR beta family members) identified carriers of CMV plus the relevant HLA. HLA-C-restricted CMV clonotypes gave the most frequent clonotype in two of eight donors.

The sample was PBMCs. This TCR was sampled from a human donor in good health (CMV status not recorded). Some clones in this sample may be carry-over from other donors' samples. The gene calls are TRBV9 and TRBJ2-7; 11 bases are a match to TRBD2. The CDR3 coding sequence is TGTGCCAGCAGCAACAGGACTAGCGGGTTCTACGAGCAGTACTTC. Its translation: CASSNRTSGFYEQYF.